The 24 T cell receptor beta chains below come from one sample, sequenced in a study of blood T cell repertoires in COVID-19. The data were produced by immunoSEQ multiplex PCR, yet TCRdb's version contains in-frame clones alone and is incomplete. The table records about 260,000 clones, approximately 89% of them present only once. Sequencing used PBMCs or T cells enriched from blood (not recorded which). The origin of the receptors is a woman between 35 and 50 years old with acute COVID-19.

This CDR3 reads CASLTLFREKLFF. The CDR3 DNA is TGCGCCAGCCTAACCCTATTTCGGGAAAAACTGTTTTTT. V and J are TRBV10-1 and TRBJ1-4; D call uncertain. V was clipped by 8 bases and J by 8 bases, with 15 bases between them. CDR1 is WNHNN, CDR2 SYGVQD, per germline (reference sequence). CDR3 size: 13 residues.

The chain joins TRBV7-8 to TRBJ2-1; TRBD2 matches at 15 bases. The CDR3 covers 17 residues. J lost 7 bases, V lost 1 base, and 5 bases had no gene match. The germline V gene has CDR1 SGHVS and CDR2 FQNEAQ. CDR3 in amino acids: CASSLVGGTSGRNEQFF. DNA of the CDR3: TGTGCCAGCAGCTTAGTAGGGGGGACTAGCGGGAGGAATGAGCAGTTCTTC.

The chain joins TRBV9 to TRBJ2-1; D is uncertain. Between the trimmed V and J ends, which lost 0 bases and 4 bases, there was a span of 5 bases. Per germline, CDR1 SGDLS and CDR2 YYNGEE. This CDR3 region has 13 residues. CDR3 coding DNA: TGTGCCAGCAGCGTAGAACAGTACAATGAGCAGTTCTTC. It yields the protein CASSVEQYNEQFF. The full variable domain, in which reference TRBV9 and TRBJ2-1 provide the parts outside the CDR3, is DSGVTQTPKHLITATGQRVTLRCSPRSGDLSVYWYQQSLDQGLQFLIQYYNGEERAKGNILERFSAQQFPDLHSELNLSSLELGDSALYFCASSVEQYNEQFFGPGTRLTVL.

The chain recombines TRBV27 with TRBJ1-2; 12 bases are shared with TRBD1. The CDR3 runs to 17 residues. Germline CDR1 reads MNHEY; CDR2 reads SMNVEV (reference sequence). V was pared by 7 bases and J by 4 bases, with 13 bases of the junction left unmatched. The CDR3 nucleotides read TGTGCCAGCACTTTCTCCGGGACAGGGGGCTATAGCTATGGCTACACCTTC. Translated, it gives CASTFSGTGGYSYGYTF.

The CDR3 DNA reads TGTGCCATCAGTGACCTTCAACAGGGGGCGAGGGGCTACACCTTC. It is translated as CAISDLQQGARGYTF. V usage is TRBV10-3 and J usage is TRBJ1-2; 9 bases are a match to TRBD1. This CDR3 is 15 amino acids long. Trimming took 3 bases from V and 8 from J; bases not matched to a gene: 10. The germline gives CDR1 ENHRY, CDR2 SYGVKD.

This chain links TRBV6-6 with TRBJ1-2; possible D gene TRBD1, 6 bases. Germline assignment: CDR1 MNHNY and CDR2 SVGAGI (reference sequence). V was trimmed by 10 bases and J by 2 bases, leaving 23 bases between them. CDR3 length: 16 amino acids. In DNA, the CDR3 is TGTGCCACCAGATCGACAGGTTCCTACCAGAACTATGGCTACACCTTC. This encodes CATRSTGSYQNYGYTF.

This chain connects TRBV7-2 to TRBJ2-1; 13 bases are a match to TRBD2. CDR3 length equals 16 residues. V shed 5 bases, J shed 7 bases, and the junction held 8 bases outside the gene matches. CDR1 is SGHTA, CDR2 FQGNSA, per germline. The CDR3, as DNA: TGTGCCAGCAGCCACACGAGGACTAGCGGGAGTAATGAGCAGTTCTTC. This translates into CASSHTRTSGSNEQFF.

The rearrangement links TRBV7-2 to TRBJ2-2; D is perhaps TRBD1 (6 bases). The CDR3 contains 15 residues. CDR1 is SGHTA, CDR2 FQGNSA, per germline. With 2 bases removed from V and 6 bases from J, the gap between germline ends came to 13 bases. The CDR3 DNA reads as TGTGCCAGCAGCTTAAGGGCAGGGGATCCCGGGGAGCTGTTTTTT. It encodes CASSLRAGDPGELFF.

The CDR3 loop is CSALSHMGQDTQYF. For the CDR3, the DNA is TGCAGCGCCCTCTCTCACATGGGCCAAGATACGCAGTATTTT. The chain employs TRBV29-1 and TRBJ2-3; no clear D. CDR3 length: 14 residues. V was shortened by 7 bases and J by 5 bases, with 19 bases between the two germline ends. Germline V gene data show CDR1 as SQVTM and CDR2 as ANQGSEA.

The chain recombines TRBV6-5 with TRBJ2-7; 14 bases align to TRBD2. The germline CDR1 and CDR2 sequences are MNHEY and SVGAGI. J gave up 6 bases and V 0 bases, and 4 bases lay outside the gene matches. This CDR3 has 16 amino acids. The CDR3 DNA follows: TGTGCCAGCAGTTACTCGGGACTAGCGGGAGCGAGCGAGCAGTACTTC. Protein product: CASSYSGLAGASEQYF.

The rearrangement uses TRBV12-3 or TRBV12-4 and TRBJ1-2; D is uncertain. The CDR3 has 12 amino acids. V was pared by 2 bases and J by 8 bases, with 9 bases between. The chain's CDR3 is CASSLPPGGYTF. The CDR3 nucleotides read TGTGCCAGCAGTTTACCGCCCGGGGGCTACACCTTC.

The chain employs TRBV19 and TRBJ2-5; TRBD2 agrees at 13 bases. The CDR3 is made up of 20 amino acids. Germline values: CDR1 LNHDA, CDR2 SQIVND (reference sequence). The V and J ends lost 6 bases and 3 bases, in that order; junction bases with no gene match: 19. The CDR3 loop is CASSAPSGLAGVPLEETQYF. The CDR3 DNA reads TGTGCCAGTAGCGCACCATCCGGACTAGCGGGAGTGCCCCTTGAAGAGACCCAGTACTTC.

V and J are TRBV12-3 or TRBV12-4 and TRBJ2-7, with unresolved D. V shed 8 bases and J shed 9 bases, with 17 bases lying between them. This CDR3 contains 12 residues. CDR3 loop: CASQTGGLPQYF. Here the CDR3 DNA reads TGTGCCAGCCAGACGGGTGGGTTGCCGCAGTACTTC.

This chain links TRBV6-5 with TRBJ1-4, with no clear D. Germline CDR1 and CDR2: MNHEY and SVGAGI. The CDR3 loop spans 15 amino acids. Deletions cut 2 bases from V and 2 bases from J, with 9 bases between. The CDR3 is CASSYAFQTNEKLFF. CDR3 DNA sequence: TGTGCCAGCAGTTACGCTTTTCAGACTAATGAAAAACTGTTTTTT.

The rearrangement links TRBV9 to TRBJ1-4, with D uncertain. CDR1 and CDR2 from the germline V gene are SGDLS and YYNGEE. CDR3 length: 14 amino acids. V was pared by 0 bases and J by 4 bases, with 7 bases between. The CDR3 region is CASSVGQNNEKLFF. CDR3 sequence (DNA): TGTGCCAGCAGCGTAGGGCAGAATAATGAAAAACTGTTTTTT. Looking up the rest from reference TRBV9 and TRBJ1-4 gives the full variable domain: DSGVTQTPKHLITATGQRVTLRCSPRSGDLSVYWYQQSLDQGLQFLIQYYNGEERAKGNILERFSAQQFPDLHSELNLSSLELGDSALYFCASSVGQNNEKLFFGSGTQLSVL.

The genes are TRBV5-5 and TRBJ2-4; 14 nucleotides agree with TRBD2. Trimming at V came to 2 bases and at J to 0 bases, leaving 4 bases not matched to a gene. This CDR3 contains 18 residues. Germline CDR1 SGHKS, CDR2 YYEKEE (reference sequence). The CDR3 protein is CASSFSTSGREAKNIQYF. The CDR3 DNA is TGTGCCAGCAGCTTTTCGACTAGCGGGAGGGAAGCCAAAAACATTCAGTACTTC. Combining the CDR3 with reference TRBV5-5 and TRBJ2-4 gives the whole variable domain DAGVTQSPTHLIKTRGQQVTLRCSPISGHKSVSWYQQVLGQGPQFIFQYYEKEERGRGNFPDRFSARQFPNYSSELNVNALLLGDSALYLCASSFSTSGREAKNIQYFGAGTRLSVL.

This clone appeared a few times. V is TRBV6-5 and J is TRBJ2-1, with 9 bases aligning to TRBD2. J gave up 4 bases and V 11 bases, and 6 bases lay outside the gene matches. Germline V gene data show CDR1 as MNHEY and CDR2 as SVGAGI. CDR3 length: 13 amino acids. The CDR3 DNA is TGTGCCGCTAGACTAGCGGTGTACAATGAGCAGTTCTTC. This encodes CAARLAVYNEQFF.

This chain joins TRBV27 and TRBJ2-5; 10 bases are shared with TRBD1. The J segment lost 13 bases and the V segment lost 5 bases, leaving 13 bases of the junction unmatched. This CDR3 contains 14 residues. Germline CDR1 reads MNHEY; CDR2 reads SMNVEV (reference sequence). The CDR3 reads CASSKPGQGVPLYF. DNA of the CDR3: TGTGCCAGCAGTAAACCCGGACAGGGGGTGCCTCTGTACTTC.

This clone was seen at least ten times. The DNA for the CDR3 is TGTGCCAGCAGCGTCGGGACAGGGTGGTCACCCCTCCACTTT. This codes for CASSVGTGWSPLHF. The chain joins TRBV9 to TRBJ1-6, with TRBD1 identical over 9 bases. Germline lookup yields CDR1 SGDLS and CDR2 YYNGEE. The CDR3 loop spans 14 amino acids. V dropped 2 bases and J dropped 10; count of bases not matched to a gene: 4.

The rearrangement joins TRBV7-9 to TRBJ2-2; 11 bases line up with TRBD2. The CDR3 is made up of 15 amino acids. CDR1 is SEHNR and CDR2 is FQNEAQ in the germline V gene (reference sequence). Germline trimming cut 2 bases from V and 9 bases from J; bases unmatched to any gene: 5. This CDR3 reads CASSLSSGRGRELFF. The CDR3 region has the DNA TGTGCCAGCAGCTTAAGTAGCGGGAGGGGACGGGAGCTGTTTTTT.

The chain carries TRBV7-8 and TRBJ2-3, with 7 positions matching TRBD1. This CDR3 has 17 amino acids. Germline V gene data show CDR1 as SGHVS and CDR2 as FQNEAQ. V lost 6 bases and J lost 2; bases outside the gene matches: 14. In nucleotides, the CDR3 is TGTGCCAGCAGTCCTAAGACAGGGACCCCCTCCACAGATACGCAGTATTTT. This gives the protein CASSPKTGTPSTDTQYF.

The rearrangement links TRBV4-3 to TRBJ1-6, with TRBD1 as a possible D gene (5 bases). Germline CDR1 and CDR2: LGHNA and YSLEER. Trimming stripped 4 bases from V and 9 bases from J, with 22 bases between. This CDR3 has 17 amino acids. This CDR3 reads CASSPSPKGQRGSPLHF. In DNA form, the CDR3 reads TGCGCCAGCAGCCCTTCTCCAAAGGGGCAGAGAGGTTCACCCCTCCACTTT.

The CDR3 nucleotides read TGCAGCGTTGAATCCGACAGAAATTACGAGCAGTACTTC. Translating it yields CSVESDRNYEQYF. The V and J genes are TRBV29-1 and TRBJ2-7; tentatively, D is TRBD1 (5 bases). Trimming took off 2 bases at V and 4 bases at J, with 12 bases between the two ends. Germline V lookup: CDR1 SQVTM, CDR2 ANQGSEA. This CDR3 has 13 amino acids.

Remarks on this clone: Other DNA sequences from this sample encode an identical CDR3 as well. The V and J genes are TRBV27 and TRBJ2-1; perhaps TRBD2 as D (6 bases). Trimming pared 4 bases from V and 0 bases from J, leaving 7 bases between. Germline V lookup: CDR1 MNHEY, CDR2 SMNVEV (reference sequence). The CDR3 contains 14 residues. CDR3 sequence reads: CASSSGSSYNEQFF. The CDR3 DNA reads TGTGCCAGCAGTTCCGGGAGCTCCTACAATGAGCAGTTCTTC.